This T cell receptor beta chain was found in a study of beta chain features in type 1 diabetes. Whole-study findings and limits: High TCR expression in some cells could lead to their over-representation in cDNA sequencing. The question left open here concerned HLA type influencing TCRB rearrangement.

Notes on this clone: Its specificity is not known.

The whole isolated RNA underwent reverse transcription, so sequencing captured expressed TCRB transcripts. There were millions of reads on average in the naive, central memory and regulatory T cell samples. The data were produced by immunoSEQ multiplex PCR, yet TCRdb's version contains in-frame clones alone and is incomplete. Of about 360,000 clones in the sample, roughly an eighth were seen once. The clonotype originates from a man aged 18-30 years in good health. Source material: naive CD4+ T cells from blood.

The CDR3 nucleotides read TGTGCCAGCAGCCCCGCCGGAGCGGGAGAGCGTTACGAGCAGTACTTC. Its protein is CASSPAGAGERYEQYF. V usage is TRBV7-3 and J usage is TRBJ2-7, with TRBD2 matching 8 bases. Trimming removed 5 bases from V and 4 bases from J; junction bases left unmatched: 13. CDR3 size: 16 residues. Looked up from germline, CDR1 is SGHTA and CDR2 is FQGTGA. The full variable domain, rest sourced from reference TRBV7-3 and TRBJ2-7, is GAGVSQTPSNKVTEKGKYVELRCDPISGHTALYWYRQSLGQGPEFLIYFQGTGAADDSGLPNDRFFAVRPEGSVSTLKIQRTERGDSAVYLCASSPAGAGERYEQYFGPGTRLTVT.